What follows are 27 T cell receptor beta chains derived from one specimen sequenced in a study of OX40 agonist ivuxolimab in advanced cancers. Only in-frame clones appear in the TCRdb table, and some are missing; sequencing was by immunoSEQ multiplex PCR. The table lists 40,000 to 45,000 clones, 88% of them singletons. Source: CD4+ or CD8+ T cells sorted from blood, taken in a trial of the OX40 agonist ivuxolimab. The receptors were gathered from an adult with an advanced solid tumor such as melanoma, head and neck, liver or kidney cancer.

The CDR3 here is CASSMFGQGANNEQFF. DNA of the CDR3: TGTGCCAGCAGTATGTTCGGACAGGGGGCAAACAATGAGCAGTTCTTC. The chain uses TRBV27 and TRBJ2-1; 11 positions match TRBD1. With V trimmed by 5 bases and J by 5 bases, 8 bases remained unmatched. The V gene's germline CDR1 is MNHEY and CDR2 SMNVEV (reference sequence). The CDR3 runs to 16 residues.

The V gene is TRBV7-9, the J gene TRBJ2-1, with TRBD2 as a possible D gene (6 bases). Germline V gene data show CDR1 as SEHNR and CDR2 as FQNEAQ (reference sequence). V was cut by 0 bases and J by 8 bases, with 11 bases left in between. This CDR3 region has 14 residues. This chain's CDR3 is CASSLAGGIDEQFF. The CDR3 DNA reads TGTGCCAGCAGCTTAGCTGGGGGGATAGATGAGCAGTTCTTC.

The chain is built from TRBV4-2 and TRBJ2-2; D not resolved. V was trimmed by 0 bases and J by 2 bases, leaving 10 bases between them. CDR1 is LGHNA, CDR2 YNFKEQ, per germline. The CDR3 is 16 residues long. CDR3 DNA: TGTGCCAGCAGCCAAGATACGTACAGTAACACCGGGGAGCTGTTTTTT. It specifies CASSQDTYSNTGELFF.

This clone was observed a single time. V gene TRBV5-4 combines with J gene TRBJ2-2; TRBD1 or TRBD2 may be the D gene (5 bases each). V was pared by 5 bases and J by 7 bases, with 12 bases between. This CDR3 has 13 amino acids. The germline V gene encodes CDR1 SGHNT and CDR2 YYREEE (reference sequence). DNA for the CDR3: TGTGCCAGCAGTAGGGGAGAAGGCGGGGAGCTGTTTTTT. This encodes CASSRGEGGELFF.

This chain connects TRBV7-9 to TRBJ2-7; D is uncertain. Germline CDR1 SEHNR, CDR2 FQNEAQ (reference sequence). The CDR3 is 15 amino acids. Trimming pared 5 bases from V and 4 bases from J, leaving 18 bases between. This CDR3 is CASSPDRWPAYEQYF. In DNA, the CDR3 is TGTGCCAGCAGCCCTGACCGGTGGCCCGCATACGAGCAGTACTTC.

The CDR3 loop is CASSPGGSSYNEQFF. CDR3 bases: TGCGCCAGCAGCCCCGGCGGAAGCTCCTACAATGAGCAGTTCTTC. The chain uses TRBV5-1 and TRBJ2-1; D gene ambiguous. In germline, CDR1 is SGHRS, CDR2 YFSETQ. The length of the CDR3 is 15 residues. Deletions cut 4 bases from V and 0 bases from J, with 11 bases between.

This chain connects TRBV7-8 to TRBJ2-2, with a weak D call TRBD1 (5 bases). Germline V gene lookup returns CDR1 SGHVS and CDR2 FQNEAQ. This CDR3 has 13 residues. With 4 bases removed from V and 6 bases from J, the gap between germline ends came to 9 bases. The CDR3, as DNA: TGTGCCAGCAGCTCGCAGGGTTCCGGGGAGCTGTTTTTT. It encodes CASSSQGSGELFF.

This sequence joins TRBV6-1 and TRBJ2-7; D call uncertain. This CDR3 has 15 amino acids. V lost 1 base and J 4 bases, leaving 14 bases between the germline ends. Germline values: CDR1 MNHNS, CDR2 SASEGT. DNA of the CDR3: TGTGCCAGCAGTGAAGGTATGTGGGCCGCTTACGAGCAGTACTTC. Its translation: CASSEGMWAAYEQYF.

The V call is TRBV6-1, the J call TRBJ1-1, with D hard to call. CDR3 length: 16 residues. The germline V and J ends were trimmed by 2 bases and 0 bases, with 13 bases remaining between them. The germline V gene encodes CDR1 MNHNS and CDR2 SASEGT. The CDR3 coding sequence is TGTGCCAGCAGTGAACGAACCACCCGATTGAACACTGAAGCTTTCTTT. Protein: CASSERTTRLNTEAFF.

The chain is built from TRBV2 and TRBJ2-1; D gene unclear. CDR3 size: 13 residues. V was shortened by 8 bases and J by 4 bases, with 12 bases between the two germline ends. The germline gives CDR1 SNHLY, CDR2 FYNNEI. Here the CDR3 DNA reads TGTGCCAGCCACCTCGGCGGATACAATGAGCAGTTCTTC. Its translation: CASHLGGYNEQFF.

This clone has a single count. This chain joins TRBV5-5 and TRBJ2-3, with TRBD1 identical over 8 bases. V lost 1 base to trimming and J lost 2 bases; unmatched junction nucleotides: 9. This CDR3 is built from 17 residues. Germline loops: CDR1 SGHKS, CDR2 YYEKEE (reference sequence). The DNA for the CDR3 is TGTGCCAGCAGCTTGCGGGCGATGACAGGGGTCACAGATACGCAGTATTTT. Translating it yields CASSLRAMTGVTDTQYF.

The chain recombines TRBV5-1 with TRBJ2-7; 9 bases map to TRBD1. CDR3 length: 16 residues. Germline lookup yields CDR1 SGHRS and CDR2 YFSETQ. Trimming removed 0 bases from V and 7 bases from J; junction bases left unmatched: 11. CDR3 protein: CASSLEGQGSSVEQYF. CDR3 coding DNA: TGCGCCAGCAGCTTGGAGGGACAGGGTTCGTCGGTTGAGCAGTACTTC.

This clone was detected once. The rearrangement links TRBV28 to TRBJ2-1; TRBD1 agrees at 9 bases. V was clipped by 1 base and J by 3 bases; unmatched bases: 4. CDR1 MDHEN and CDR2 SYDVKM come from the germline V gene. The CDR3 contains 16 residues. CDR3 bases: TGTGCCAGCAGTTTATTGGGGACAGGGCACTACAATGAGCAGTTCTTC. Its translation: CASSLLGTGHYNEQFF.

This chain uses TRBV5-6 with TRBJ2-3, with D tentatively TRBD1 (6 bases). Germline CDR1 and CDR2: SGHDT and YYEEEE. The CDR3 has 16 amino acids. Trimming stripped 6 bases from V and 2 bases from J, with 19 bases between. Here the CDR3 DNA reads TGTGCCAGCAACAAACGGGACAAGCCCTACACAGATACGCAGTATTTT. As protein: CASNKRDKPYTDTQYF.

The gene calls are TRBV11-2 and TRBJ1-6, with TRBD1 identical over 9 bases. The germline V gene has CDR1 SGHAT and CDR2 FQNNGV. The V segment lost 5 bases and the J segment 10 bases; nucleotides outside the gene matches: 6. The CDR3 is 14 amino acids. The CDR3 DNA is TGTGCCAGCAGCCAGGACAGGGGTAGGTCACCCCTCCACTTT. This codes for CASSQDRGRSPLHF. The whole variable domain, filled in from reference TRBV11-2 and TRBJ1-6, reads EAGVAQSPRYKIIEKRQSVAFWCNPISGHATLYWYQQILGQGPKLLIQFQNNGVVDDSQLPKDRFSAERLKGVDSTLKIQPAKLEDSAVYLCASSQDRGRSPLHFGNGTRLTVT.

The chain is built from TRBV30 and TRBJ2-5; 9 bases fit TRBD1. The better agreement between TRBJ2-7 and the DNA end casts doubt on the J call. Germline V gene lookup returns CDR1 GTSNPN and CDR2 SVGIG (reference sequence). The CDR3 is 14 residues long. CDR3 DNA: TGTGCCTGGGAGGGGGGGACAGGGCTCATCGAGCAGTACTTC. This gives the protein CAWEGGTGLIEQYF.

This chain links TRBV7-9 with TRBJ1-1; no reliable D call. Germline loops: CDR1 SEHNR, CDR2 FQNEAQ (reference sequence). Trimming took off 3 bases at V and 1 base at J, with 6 bases between the two ends. The CDR3 length is 13 residues. The CDR3 nucleotides are TGTGCCAGCAGCTTCCCAGGGAACACTGAAGCTTTCTTT. It encodes CASSFPGNTEAFF.

J is TRBJ2-1 and V is TRBV29-1, with 7 nucleotides matching TRBD2. After removal of 5 bases from V and 7 bases from J, the junction contained 11 bases not matched to a gene. Germline-derived CDR1 and CDR2 are SQVTM and ANQGSEA. The CDR3 sequence is 14 residues long. CDR3 sequence reads: CSVWLGGRGNEQFF. In nucleotides, the CDR3 is TGCAGCGTTTGGTTAGGCGGGAGAGGGAATGAGCAGTTCTTC.

The gene calls are TRBV5-1 and TRBJ2-1; 14 bases map to TRBD2. The CDR3 consists of 21 residues. J lost 2 bases, V lost 4 bases, and 17 bases had no gene match. Germline CDR1 is SGHRS and CDR2 is YFSETQ. The CDR3 nucleotides read TGCGCCAGCAGCCGGCCGCGAACCGGGACTAGCGGGAGTCGCACCTACAATGAGCAGTTCTTC. Protein: CASSRPRTGTSGSRTYNEQFF.

V gene TRBV19 combines with J gene TRBJ2-7; TRBD1 matches at 8 bases. Germline trimming cut 1 base from V and 3 bases from J; bases unmatched to any gene: 5. This CDR3 contains 15 residues. Germline CDR1 and CDR2: LNHDA and SQIVND (reference sequence). The CDR3: CASSIVQGGLYEQYF. CDR3 bases: TGTGCCAGTAGTATAGTACAGGGGGGACTCTACGAGCAGTACTTC. The full variable domain, with the rest looked up from reference TRBV19 and TRBJ2-7, is DGGITQSPKYLFRKEGQNVTLSCEQNLNHDAMYWYRQDPGQGLRLIYYSQIVNDFQKGDIAEGYSVSREKKESFPLTVTSAQKNPTAFYLCASSIVQGGLYEQYFGPGTRLTVT.

As concerns this clone: Sequence at one end of the junction differs from germline and may be a read error. Other nucleotide sequences from this sample produce the same CDR3. The chain has TRBV6-6 and TRBJ2-3, with D perhaps matching TRBD2 (5 bases). This CDR3 contains 14 residues. Germline loops: CDR1 MNHNY, CDR2 SVGAGI (reference sequence). The CDR3 DNA is TGTGCCAGCAGTTACTCGGCGGGTACAGATACGCAATATTTT. Protein product: CASSYSAGTDTQYF.

The CDR3 is CAIRTSGRPSTDTQYF. The CDR3 DNA follows: TGTGCCATCAGAACTAGCGGGAGACCTAGCACAGATACGCAGTATTTT. This chain connects TRBV10-3 to TRBJ2-3; TRBD2 agrees at 11 bases. This CDR3 has 16 residues. The V and J ends lost 6 bases and 0 bases, in that order; junction bases with no gene match: 5. CDR1 and CDR2 from the germline V gene are ENHRY and SYGVKD.

V gene TRBV4-1 combines with J gene TRBJ2-3; weak D call: TRBD1 (5 bases). This CDR3 has 16 amino acids. Trimming removed 3 bases at V and 4 bases at J, with 17 bases between. CDR1 is MGHRA, CDR2 YSYEKL, per germline. CDR3 amino acids: CASSHIGQGSADTQYF. CDR3 in DNA: TGCGCCAGCAGCCACATCGGGCAGGGAAGTGCAGATACGCAGTATTTT.

The chain recombines TRBV6-6 with TRBJ2-7; 7 positions agree with TRBD2. This CDR3 region has 14 residues. V lost 2 bases, J lost 1 base, and 2 bases stayed unmatched. In germline, CDR1 is MNHNY, CDR2 SVGAGI (reference sequence). The CDR3 here is CASSYEAGSYEQYF. As DNA, the CDR3 is TGTGCCAGCAGTTACGAAGCGGGGTCCTACGAGCAGTACTTC.

The count of this clone is one. The chain has TRBV25-1 and TRBJ2-1; 13 nucleotides align to TRBD2. Germline-derived CDR1 and CDR2 are MGHDK and SYGVNS. The junction had 1 base not matched to a gene; V was cut back by 2 bases and J by 6 bases. The CDR3 totals 15 residues. The CDR3 spells CASSEGLAGVNEQFF. The CDR3 DNA reads as TGTGCCAGCAGTGAAGGACTAGCGGGAGTCAATGAGCAGTTCTTC.

This clone was observed a handful of times. The CDR3 nucleotides are TGCAGCGCCGGGGAGAGGGGTTTGGGCCCCCAGCATTTT. Encoded protein: CSAGERGLGPQHF. The chain links TRBV29-1 to TRBJ1-5, with D possibly matching TRBD1 (5 bases). The V gene's germline CDR1 is SQVTM and CDR2 ANQGSEA. This CDR3 has 13 amino acids. V was shortened by 7 bases and J by 10 bases, with 20 bases between the two germline ends.

The chain carries TRBV18 and TRBJ1-5; 7 nucleotides agree with TRBD1. Looked up from germline, CDR1 is KGHSH and CDR2 is LQKENI. V lost 0 bases to trimming and J lost 0 bases; unmatched junction nucleotides: 5. The CDR3 extends over 17 amino acids. CDR3 nucleotides: TGTGCCAGCTCACCACCCCGGCAGGGGGGTAGCAATCAGCCCCAGCATTTT. It specifies CASSPPRQGGSNQPQHF.